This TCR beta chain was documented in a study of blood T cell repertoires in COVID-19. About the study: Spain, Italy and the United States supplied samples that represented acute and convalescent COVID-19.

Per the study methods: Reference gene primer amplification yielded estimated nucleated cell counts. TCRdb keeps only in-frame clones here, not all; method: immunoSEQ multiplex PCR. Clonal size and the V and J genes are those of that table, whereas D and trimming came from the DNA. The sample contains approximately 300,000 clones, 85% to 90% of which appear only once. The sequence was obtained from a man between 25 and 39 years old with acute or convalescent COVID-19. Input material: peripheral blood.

CDR3 bases: TGTGCCAGCAGTTTGTCCGGGACAGGCAATCAGCCCCAGCATTTT. Amino acid sequence: CASSLSGTGNQPQHF. The V call is TRBV2, the J call TRBJ1-5; 7 bases match TRBD1. The CDR3 contains 15 residues. V was pared by 5 bases and J by 2 bases, with 6 bases of the junction left unmatched. In germline, CDR1 is SNHLY, CDR2 FYNNEI.